A selection of T cell receptor beta chains follows, all from one sample in a study of TIL therapy for anti-PD-1-resistant metastatic lung cancer. Produced via immunoSEQ multiplex PCR; TCRdb's table is partial and in-frame only. The table lists roughly 7,000 clones, under 65% of them singletons. This sample comprised tumor tissue, obtained at baseline. These receptors were obtained from a person between 25 and 79 years old with non-small cell lung cancer. CDR3s include the opening cysteine and the closing phenylalanine or tryptophan. Fields, in order: V gene, J gene, CDR3 protein.

v_gene: TRBV19; j_gene: TRBJ2-5; CDR3aa: CASSIRGQGKTQETQYF
v_gene: TRBV30; j_gene: TRBJ1-2; CDR3aa: CAWSGGRGYTF
v_gene: TRBV4-2; j_gene: TRBJ1-2; CDR3aa: CASSQDWIPGETLLDYGYTF
v_gene: TRBV30; j_gene: TRBJ1-1; CDR3aa: CAWSGYRATEAFF
v_gene: TRBV30; j_gene: TRBJ1-1; CDR3aa: CAWRRGNTEAFF
v_gene: TRBV7-6; j_gene: TRBJ1-1; CDR3aa: CASSSGVNTEAFF
v_gene: TRBV6-5; j_gene: TRBJ1-5; CDR3aa: CASSGWGSNQPQHF
v_gene: TRBV5-4; j_gene: TRBJ2-4; CDR3aa: CASSFSSGGNIQYF
v_gene: TRBV29-1; j_gene: TRBJ1-1; CDR3aa: CSVLRVENTEAFF
v_gene: TRBV3-1/TRBV3-2; j_gene: TRBJ2-6; CDR3aa: CASSRSSGANVLTF
v_gene: TRBV5-1; j_gene: TRBJ2-1; CDR3aa: CASSRASRAQGGNNEQFF
v_gene: TRBV25-1; j_gene: TRBJ2-1; CDR3aa: CASSPGGEQFF
v_gene: TRBV4-3; j_gene: TRBJ2-7; CDR3aa: CASSHLSDSEQYF
v_gene: TRBV4-2; j_gene: TRBJ2-2; CDR3aa: CASSQEHGRTGELFF
v_gene: TRBV7-8; j_gene: TRBJ2-5; CDR3aa: CASSSVGTQETQYF
v_gene: TRBV5-8; j_gene: TRBJ2-1; CDR3aa: CASSLELAGNNEQFF
v_gene: TRBV7-8; j_gene: TRBJ2-7; CDR3aa: CASSAREGDYEQYF
v_gene: TRBV19; j_gene: TRBJ1-6; CDR3aa: CASRDRGESPLHF
v_gene: TRBV29-1; j_gene: TRBJ1-5; CDR3aa: CSVRGDTNQPQHF
v_gene: TRBV5-1; j_gene: TRBJ1-4; CDR3aa: CASSLEPPGQINEKLFF
v_gene: TRBV30; j_gene: TRBJ2-5; CDR3aa: CASGVETQYF
v_gene: TRBV28; j_gene: TRBJ2-1; CDR3aa: CASSSYWRSGGEQFF
v_gene: TRBV28; j_gene: TRBJ2-7; CDR3aa: CASSWSGGVDVHLQYF
v_gene: TRBV19; j_gene: TRBJ2-5; CDR3aa: CASSIEGQGETQYF
v_gene: TRBV29-1; j_gene: TRBJ1-2; CDR3aa: CSVRLREGYGYTF
v_gene: TRBV6-4; j_gene: TRBJ1-5; CDR3aa: CASRERWTGGVEQPQHF
v_gene: TRBV7-3; j_gene: TRBJ1-5; CDR3aa: CASSLQGGQPQHF
v_gene: TRBV25-1; j_gene: TRBJ1-2; CDR3aa: CASSTGYGYTF
v_gene: TRBV24-1; j_gene: TRBJ1-1; CDR3aa: CASSVSEDTEAFF